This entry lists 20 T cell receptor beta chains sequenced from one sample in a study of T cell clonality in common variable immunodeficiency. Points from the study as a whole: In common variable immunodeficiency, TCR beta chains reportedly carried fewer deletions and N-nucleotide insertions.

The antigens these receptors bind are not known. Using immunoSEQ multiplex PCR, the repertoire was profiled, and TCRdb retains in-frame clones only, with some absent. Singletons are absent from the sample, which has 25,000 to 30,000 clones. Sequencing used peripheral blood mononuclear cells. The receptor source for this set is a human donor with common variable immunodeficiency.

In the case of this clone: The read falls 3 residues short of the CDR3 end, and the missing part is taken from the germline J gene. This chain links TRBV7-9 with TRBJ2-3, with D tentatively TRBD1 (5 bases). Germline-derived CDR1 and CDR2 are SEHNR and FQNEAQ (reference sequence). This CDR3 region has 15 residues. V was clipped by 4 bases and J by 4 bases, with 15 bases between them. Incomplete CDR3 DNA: TGTGCCAGCAGCTACGGCAGGGTCGACCCAGATACG. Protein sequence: CASSYGRVDPDT. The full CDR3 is CASSYGRVDPDTQYF.

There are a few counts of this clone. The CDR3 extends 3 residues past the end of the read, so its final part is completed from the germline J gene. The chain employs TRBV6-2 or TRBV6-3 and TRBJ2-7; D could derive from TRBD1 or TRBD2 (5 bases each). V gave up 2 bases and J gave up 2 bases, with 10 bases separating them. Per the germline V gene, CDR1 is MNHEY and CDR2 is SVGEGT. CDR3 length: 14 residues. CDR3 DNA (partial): TGTGCCAGCAGTTACGCGAGGGGCACCTACGAG. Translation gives CASSYARGTYE. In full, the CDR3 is CASSYARGTYEQYF.

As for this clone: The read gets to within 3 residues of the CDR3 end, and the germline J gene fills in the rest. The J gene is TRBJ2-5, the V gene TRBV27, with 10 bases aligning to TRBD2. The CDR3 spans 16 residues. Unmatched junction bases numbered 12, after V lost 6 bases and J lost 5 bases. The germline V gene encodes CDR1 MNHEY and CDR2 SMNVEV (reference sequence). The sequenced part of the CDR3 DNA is TGTGCCAGCAGGAGAGGAGCGGGGGGGCTGGCGGAGACC. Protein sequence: CASRRGAGGLAET. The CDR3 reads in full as CASRRGAGGLAETQYF.

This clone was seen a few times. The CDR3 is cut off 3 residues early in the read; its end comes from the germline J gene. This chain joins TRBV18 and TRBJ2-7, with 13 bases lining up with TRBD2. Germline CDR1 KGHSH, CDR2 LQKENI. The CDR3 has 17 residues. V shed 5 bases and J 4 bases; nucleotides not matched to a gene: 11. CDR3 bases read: TGTGCCAGCTCATCAACTAGCGGGGGGGCCTCAGGATACGAG. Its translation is CASSSTSGGASGYE. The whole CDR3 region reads CASSSTSGGASGYEQYF.

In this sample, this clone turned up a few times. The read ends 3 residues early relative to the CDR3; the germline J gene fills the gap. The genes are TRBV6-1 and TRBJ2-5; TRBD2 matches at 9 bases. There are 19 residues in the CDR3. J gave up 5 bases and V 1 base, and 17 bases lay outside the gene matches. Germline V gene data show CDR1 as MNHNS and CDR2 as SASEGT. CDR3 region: CASSEVNGLSGGQWETQYF. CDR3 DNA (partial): TGTGCCAGCAGTGAAGTAAATGGACTTAGCGGGGGCCAGTGGGAGACC.

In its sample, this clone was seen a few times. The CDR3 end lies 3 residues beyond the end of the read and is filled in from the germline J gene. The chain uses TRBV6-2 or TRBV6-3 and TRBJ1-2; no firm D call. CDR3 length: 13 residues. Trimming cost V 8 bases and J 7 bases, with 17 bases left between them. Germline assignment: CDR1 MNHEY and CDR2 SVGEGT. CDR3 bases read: TGTGCCAGCGGAGTTATAGGGTACTCTGGC. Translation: CASGVIGYSG. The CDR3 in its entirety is CASGVIGYSGYTF.

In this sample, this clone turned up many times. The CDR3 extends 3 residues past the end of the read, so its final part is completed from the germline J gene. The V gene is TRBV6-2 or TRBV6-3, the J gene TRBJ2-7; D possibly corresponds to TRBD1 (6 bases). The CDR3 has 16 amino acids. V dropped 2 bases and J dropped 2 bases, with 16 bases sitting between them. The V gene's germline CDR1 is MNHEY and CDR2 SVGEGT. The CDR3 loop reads CASSYMSDSETYEQYF. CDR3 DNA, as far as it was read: TGTGCCAGCAGTTACATGTCGGACAGTGAAACCTACGAG.

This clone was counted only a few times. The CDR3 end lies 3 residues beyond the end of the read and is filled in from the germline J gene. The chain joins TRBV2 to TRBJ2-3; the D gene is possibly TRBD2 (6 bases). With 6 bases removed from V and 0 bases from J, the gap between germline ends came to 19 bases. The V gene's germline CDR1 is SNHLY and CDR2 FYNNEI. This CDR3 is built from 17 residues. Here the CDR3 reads CASSGNTLAESTDTQYF. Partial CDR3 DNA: TGTGCCAGCAGCGGTAACACCTTAGCGGAAAGCACAGATACG.

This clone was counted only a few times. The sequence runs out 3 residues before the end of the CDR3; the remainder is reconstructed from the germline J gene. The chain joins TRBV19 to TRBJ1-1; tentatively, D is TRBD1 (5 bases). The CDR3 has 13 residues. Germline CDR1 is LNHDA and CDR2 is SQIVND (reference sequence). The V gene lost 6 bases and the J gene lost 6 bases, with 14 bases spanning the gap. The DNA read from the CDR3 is TGTGCCAGTAGCCTCTCAAGGGGCGCTGAA. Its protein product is CASSLSRGAE. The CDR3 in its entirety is CASSLSRGAEAFF.

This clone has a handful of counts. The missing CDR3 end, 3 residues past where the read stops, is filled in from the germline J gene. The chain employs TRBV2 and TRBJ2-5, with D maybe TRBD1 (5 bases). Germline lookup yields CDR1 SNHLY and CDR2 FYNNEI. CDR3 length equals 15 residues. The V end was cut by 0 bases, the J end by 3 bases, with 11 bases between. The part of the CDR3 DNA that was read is TGTGCCAGCAGTGAAGCCCCGACAGACGAAGAGACC. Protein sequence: CASSEAPTDEET. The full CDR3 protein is CASSEAPTDEETQYF.

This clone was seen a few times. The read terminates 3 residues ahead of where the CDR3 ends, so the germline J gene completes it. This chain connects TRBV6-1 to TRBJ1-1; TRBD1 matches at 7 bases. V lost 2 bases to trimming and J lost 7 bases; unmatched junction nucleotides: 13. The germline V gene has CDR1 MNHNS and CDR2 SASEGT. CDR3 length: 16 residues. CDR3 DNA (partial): TGTGCCAGCAGTGAATGGGTAGGGGGCCGGGGTGATGAA. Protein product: CASSEWVGGRGDE. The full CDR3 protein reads CASSEWVGGRGDEAFF.

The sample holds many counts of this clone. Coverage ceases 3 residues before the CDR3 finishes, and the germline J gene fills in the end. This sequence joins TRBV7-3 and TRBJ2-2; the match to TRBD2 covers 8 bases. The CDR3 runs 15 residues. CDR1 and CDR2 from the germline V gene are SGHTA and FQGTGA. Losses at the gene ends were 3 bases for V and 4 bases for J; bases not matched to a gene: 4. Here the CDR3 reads CASSFAGGGTGELFF. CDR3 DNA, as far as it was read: TGTGCCAGCAGCTTTGCGGGGGGTGGCACCGGGGAG.

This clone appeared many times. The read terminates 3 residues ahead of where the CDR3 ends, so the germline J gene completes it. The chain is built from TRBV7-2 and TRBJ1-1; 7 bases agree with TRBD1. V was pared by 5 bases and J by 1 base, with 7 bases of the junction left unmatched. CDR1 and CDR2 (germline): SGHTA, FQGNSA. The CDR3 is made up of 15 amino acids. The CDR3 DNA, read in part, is TGTGCCAGCAGCCCCAGGACAGGAAGGAACACTGAA. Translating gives CASSPRTGRNTE. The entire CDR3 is CASSPRTGRNTEAFF.

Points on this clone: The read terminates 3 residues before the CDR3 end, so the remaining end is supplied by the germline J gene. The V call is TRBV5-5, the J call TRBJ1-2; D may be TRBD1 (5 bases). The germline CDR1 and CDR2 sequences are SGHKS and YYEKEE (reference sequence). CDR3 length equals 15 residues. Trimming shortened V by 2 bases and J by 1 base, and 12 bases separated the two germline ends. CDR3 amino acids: CASSLGGAINYGYTF. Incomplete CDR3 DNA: TGTGCCAGCAGCTTAGGTGGGGCTATTAACTATGGC.

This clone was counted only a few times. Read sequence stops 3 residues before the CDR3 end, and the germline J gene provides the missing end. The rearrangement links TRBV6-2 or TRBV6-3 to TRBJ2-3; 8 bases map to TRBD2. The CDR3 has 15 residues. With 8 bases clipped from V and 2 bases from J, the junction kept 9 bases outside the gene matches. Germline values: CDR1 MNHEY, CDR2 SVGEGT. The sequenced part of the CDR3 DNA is TGTGCCAGCGGAGCGGGGGACACCTTCACAGATACG. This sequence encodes CASGAGDTFTDT. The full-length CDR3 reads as CASGAGDTFTDTQYF.

The CDR3 protein is CASSPGGPGPEQYF. The CDR3 DNA, read in part, is TGTGCCAGCAGCCCCGGGGGGCCCGGCCCCGAG. The V gene is TRBV7-2, the J gene TRBJ2-7; perhaps TRBD2 as D (7 bases). The read gets to within 3 residues of the CDR3 end, and the germline J gene fills in the rest. Germline CDR1 and CDR2: SGHTA and FQGNSA. CDR3 length: 14 residues. V lost 5 bases and J 6 bases, leaving 17 bases between the germline ends. Drawing the rest from reference TRBV7-2 and TRBJ2-7, the complete variable domain is GAGVSQSPSNKVTEKGKDVELRCDPISGHTALYWYRQSLGQGLEFLIYFQGNSAPDKSGLPSDRFSAERTGGSVSTLTIQRTQQEDSAVYLCASSPGGPGPEQYFGPGTRLTVT.

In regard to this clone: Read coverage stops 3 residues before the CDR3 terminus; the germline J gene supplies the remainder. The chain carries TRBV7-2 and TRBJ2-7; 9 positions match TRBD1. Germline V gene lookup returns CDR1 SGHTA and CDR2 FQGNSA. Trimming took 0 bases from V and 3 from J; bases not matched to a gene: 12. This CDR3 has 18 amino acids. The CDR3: CASSLALGQGKSGYEQYF. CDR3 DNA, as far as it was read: TGTGCCAGCAGCTTAGCGCTGGGACAGGGTAAAAGTGGCTACGAG.

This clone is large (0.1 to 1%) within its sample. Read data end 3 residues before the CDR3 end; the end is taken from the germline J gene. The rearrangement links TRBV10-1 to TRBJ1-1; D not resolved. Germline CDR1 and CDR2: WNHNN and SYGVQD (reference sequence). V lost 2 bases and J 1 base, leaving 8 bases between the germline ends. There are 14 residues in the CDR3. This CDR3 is CASSEAGANTEAFF. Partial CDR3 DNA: TGCGCCAGCAGTGAGGCAGGTGCGAACACTGAA.

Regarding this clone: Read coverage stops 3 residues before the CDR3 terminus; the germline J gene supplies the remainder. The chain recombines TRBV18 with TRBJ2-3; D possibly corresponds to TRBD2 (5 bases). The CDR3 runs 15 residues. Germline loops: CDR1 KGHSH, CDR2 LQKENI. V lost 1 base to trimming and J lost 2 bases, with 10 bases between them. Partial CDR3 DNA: TGTGCCAGCTCACCACGGCGGGCGCTCACAGATACG. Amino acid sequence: CASSPRRALTDT. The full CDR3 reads CASSPRRALTDTQYF.

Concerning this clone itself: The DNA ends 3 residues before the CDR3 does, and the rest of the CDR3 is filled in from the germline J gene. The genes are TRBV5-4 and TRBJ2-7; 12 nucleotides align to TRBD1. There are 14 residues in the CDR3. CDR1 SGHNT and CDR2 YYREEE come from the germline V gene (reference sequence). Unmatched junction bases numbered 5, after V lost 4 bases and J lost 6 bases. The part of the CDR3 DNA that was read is TGTGCCAGCAGCCCGGGACAGGGGGCGCGCGAG. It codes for CASSPGQGARE. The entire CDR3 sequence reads CASSPGQGAREQYF.